The next 8 T cell receptor beta chains were all read from a single sample in a study of blood T cell repertoires in COVID-19. Profiling relied on immunoSEQ multiplex PCR, and the TCRdb table lists in-frame clones only, not all of them. The sample holds 250,000 to 350,000 clones, 84% seen once. The sequencing sample was made of peripheral blood. The receptors were gathered from a human donor with COVID-19, enrolled during active disease. The donor label of this sample is uncertain.

CDR3 sequence reads: CAIKGQGSNEQYF. Written as DNA, the CDR3 is TGTGCCATCAAGGGACAGGGGTCCAACGAGCAGTACTTC. The rearrangement links TRBV10-3 to TRBJ2-7; 10 bases agree with TRBD1. CDR1 and CDR2 (germline): ENHRY, SYGVKD. CDR3 length: 13 amino acids. V dropped 7 bases and J dropped 5; count of bases not matched to a gene: 5.

The gene calls are TRBV9 and TRBJ1-1, with 7 bases matching TRBD1. J was trimmed by 9 bases and V by 3 bases; bases with no gene match: 5. The CDR3 is made up of 12 amino acids. Germline loops: CDR1 SGDLS, CDR2 YYNGEE. The chain's CDR3 is CASSGQGEKAFF. In DNA form, the CDR3 reads TGTGCCAGCAGCGGCCAGGGGGAAAAAGCTTTCTTT. The full variable domain, its missing parts supplied by reference TRBV9 and TRBJ1-1, is DSGVTQTPKHLITATGQRVTLRCSPRSGDLSVYWYQQSLDQGLQFLIQYYNGEERAKGNILERFSAQQFPDLHSELNLSSLELGDSALYFCASSGQGEKAFFGQGTRLTVV.

The J gene is TRBJ2-1, the V gene TRBV9, with 8 bases aligning to TRBD2. V lost 2 bases, J lost 3 bases, and 4 bases stayed unmatched. The V gene's germline CDR1 is SGDLS and CDR2 YYNGEE. The CDR3 contains 15 residues. CDR3: CASSVRSGGYNEQFF. CDR3 bases: TGTGCCAGCAGCGTTAGAAGCGGGGGCTACAATGAGCAGTTCTTC.

J is TRBJ2-7 and V is TRBV3-1 (or the pseudogene TRBV3-2), with D perhaps matching TRBD1 (5 bases). Germline-derived CDR1 and CDR2 are LGHDT and YNNKEL (reference sequence). The CDR3 consists of 15 residues. V lost 0 bases and J lost 0, with 9 bases in between. CDR3 residues: CASSQDIGHSYEQYF. CDR3 nucleotides: TGTGCCAGCAGCCAAGATATCGGACACTCCTACGAGCAGTACTTC.

The rearrangement links TRBV7-2 to TRBJ1-1; D is undetermined. The CDR3 is 15 amino acids. The V gene lost 5 bases and the J gene lost 0 bases, with 13 bases spanning the gap. Germline values: CDR1 SGHTA, CDR2 FQGNSA. CDR3 loop: CASSKPGFLNTEAFF. CDR3 in DNA: TGTGCCAGCAGCAAACCCGGGTTCTTGAACACTGAAGCTTTCTTT.

The chain has TRBV6-5 and TRBJ1-5; maybe TRBD1 (5 bases). The CDR3 runs to 12 residues. Germline V gene lookup returns CDR1 MNHEY and CDR2 SVGAGI. V shed 8 bases and J shed 6 bases, with 11 bases lying between them. The CDR3 here is CASRTGVQPQHF. CDR3 nucleotides: TGTGCCAGCCGGACGGGGGTTCAGCCCCAGCATTTT.

The chain combines TRBV11-2 with TRBJ2-7, with TRBD2 identical over 13 bases. This CDR3 is 16 amino acids long. Germline V gene data show CDR1 as SGHAT and CDR2 as FQNNGV. After removal of 4 bases from V and 5 bases from J, the junction contained 8 bases not matched to a gene. The CDR3 here is CASSSTSGRISNEQYF. DNA of the CDR3: TGTGCCAGCAGCTCGACTAGCGGGAGGATCTCTAACGAGCAGTACTTC.

The J gene is TRBJ1-5, the V gene TRBV18; 11 positions match TRBD1. J was trimmed by 2 bases and V by 3 bases; bases with no gene match: 9. The germline gives CDR1 KGHSH, CDR2 LQKENI. The CDR3 runs 18 residues. CDR3 sequence: CASSPRDRGNSGNQPQHF. In DNA form, the CDR3 reads TGTGCCAGCTCACCCCGGGACAGGGGGAATTCGGGCAATCAGCCCCAGCATTTT.